Shown below are 2 T cell receptor beta chains from a single sample sequenced in a study of cytomegalovirus exposure and HLA in healthy donors. 13 Jbeta primers and 60 Vbeta primers were used for the PCR. Produced via immunoSEQ multiplex PCR; TCRdb's table is partial and in-frame only. The table includes 130,000 or so clones, 82% detected once. The sample comprised PBMCs. The receptor source for this set is a woman aged 18-29 years in good health and CMV-seronegative.

The gene calls are TRBV4-1 and TRBJ1-4, with 7 nucleotides matching TRBD1. CDR1 and CDR2 (germline): MGHRA, YSYEKL. With V trimmed by 4 bases and J by 3 bases, 8 bases remained unmatched. This CDR3 has 16 residues. The CDR3 region has the DNA TGCGCCAGCAGCCCCCCCCGGACAGGCCCTAATGAAAAACTGTTTTTT. Amino acids: CASSPPRTGPNEKLFF.

The chain has TRBV6-1 and TRBJ1-5; D uncertain. This CDR3 contains 14 residues. The V gene's germline CDR1 is MNHNS and CDR2 SASEGT. V lost 8 bases and J lost 0, with 11 bases in between. The CDR3 loop reads CASDRSYSNQPQHF. Written as DNA, the CDR3 is TGTGCCAGCGATCGGAGCTATAGCAATCAGCCCCAGCATTTT.